These 4 T cell receptor beta chains originate from one sample sequenced in a study of blood T cell repertoires in COVID-19. Some clones are missing from TCRdb's copy, which holds only in-frame ones; the method was immunoSEQ multiplex PCR. The sample comprises fewer than 300,000 clones, roughly 84% of which are singletons, and 15% to 17% rests with the top ten. Sample: peripheral blood. Source of these receptors: a person aged 70 to 80 with COVID-19, enrolled during active disease.

V usage is TRBV5-1 and J usage is TRBJ2-6, with a possible D match to TRBD2 (6 bases). The CDR3 is 14 residues long. Germline V CDR1 and CDR2: SGHRS, YFSETQ. CDR3 sequence (DNA): TGCGCGTCAACGGGGGTAATTGGGGCCAACGTCCTGACTTTC. Its protein is CASTGVIGANVLTF.

V gene TRBV14 combines with J gene TRBJ2-2; 7 nucleotides line up with TRBD2. The V gene end was trimmed by 10 bases and the J gene end by 0 bases; junction bases not matched to a gene: 8. Germline values: CDR1 SGHDN, CDR2 FVKESK. The CDR3 is 15 amino acids. In nucleotides, the CDR3 is TGTGCCACAACCACAGCGGGGTCGAACACCGGGGAGCTGTTTTTT. This codes for CATTTAGSNTGELFF.

The chain couples TRBV12-3 or TRBV12-4 to TRBJ2-2; tentative D call: TRBD1 (5 bases). V gave up 6 bases and J gave up 6 bases, with 8 bases separating them. There are 12 residues in the CDR3. CDR3 nucleotide sequence: TGTGCCAGCAGGGCAGGGTCCGGGGAGCTGTTTTTT. Translating gives CASRAGSGELFF.

This chain uses TRBV7-3 with TRBJ2-3; TRBD2 matches at 9 bases. Per germline, CDR1 SGHTA and CDR2 FQGTGA. The CDR3 sequence is 20 residues long. V trimming: 5 bases; J trimming: 4 bases; junction bases outside the gene matches: 22. CDR3 residues: CASSPYRVGAGGPSADTQYF. Written as DNA, the CDR3 is TGTGCCAGCAGCCCCTACAGGGTTGGGGCGGGGGGGCCGAGCGCAGATACGCAGTATTTT.